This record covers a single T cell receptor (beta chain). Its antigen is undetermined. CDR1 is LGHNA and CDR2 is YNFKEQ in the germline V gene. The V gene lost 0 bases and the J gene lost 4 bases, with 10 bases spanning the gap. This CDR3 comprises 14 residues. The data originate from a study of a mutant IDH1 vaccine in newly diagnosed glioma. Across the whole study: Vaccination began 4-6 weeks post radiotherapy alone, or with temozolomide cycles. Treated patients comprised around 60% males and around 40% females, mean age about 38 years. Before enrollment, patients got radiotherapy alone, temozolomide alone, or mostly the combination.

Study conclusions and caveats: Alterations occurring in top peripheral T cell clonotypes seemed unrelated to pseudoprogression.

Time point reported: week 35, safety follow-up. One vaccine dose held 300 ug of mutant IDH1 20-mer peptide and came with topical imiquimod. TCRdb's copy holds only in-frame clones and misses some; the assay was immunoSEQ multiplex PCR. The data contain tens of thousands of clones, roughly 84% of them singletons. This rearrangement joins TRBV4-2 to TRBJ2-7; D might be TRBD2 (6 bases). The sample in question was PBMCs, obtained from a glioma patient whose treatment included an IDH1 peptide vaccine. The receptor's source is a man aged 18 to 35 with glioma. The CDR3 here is CASSQDLGGYEQYF. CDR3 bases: TGTGCCAGCAGCCAAGATCTGGGAGGATACGAGCAGTACTTC.